The 6 T cell receptor beta chains given below trace back to one sample, sequenced in a study of somatic mutations in cytotoxic T cells in rheumatoid arthritis. The data were produced by immunoSEQ multiplex PCR, yet TCRdb's version contains in-frame clones alone and is incomplete. The sample shows nearly 20,000 clones, 70% to 90% of them seen only once. Source material: CD8+ T cells sorted from blood. Source of these receptors: a man aged 40-50 years in good health.

The V gene is TRBV5-1, the J gene TRBJ1-1, with D perhaps matching TRBD1 (5 bases). The CDR3 contains 14 residues. Germline lookup yields CDR1 SGHRS and CDR2 YFSETQ. V was shortened by 4 bases and J by 7 bases, with 17 bases between the two germline ends. DNA for the CDR3: TGCGCCAGCAGCGCCTCCCCCGGGACGGATGAAGCTTTCTTT. It encodes CASSASPGTDEAFF.

V usage is TRBV28 and J usage is TRBJ2-1, with 7 bases identical to TRBD2. V shed 2 bases, J shed 8 bases, and the junction held 3 bases outside the gene matches. Germline V gene lookup returns CDR1 MDHEN and CDR2 SYDVKM. The length of the CDR3 is 13 residues. Here the CDR3 DNA reads TGTGCCAGCAGTTTAACTAGCGTCGATGAGCAGTTCTTC. This translates into CASSLTSVDEQFF.

The rearrangement links TRBV7-9 to TRBJ2-1, with 9 bases aligning to TRBD1. CDR1 is SEHNR, CDR2 FQNEAQ, per germline (reference sequence). V was clipped by 5 bases and J by 8 bases; unmatched bases: 19. The CDR3 is 18 amino acids. The CDR3 region is CASSPLIVTGGPIDEQFF. DNA for the CDR3: TGTGCCAGCAGCCCCCTCATCGTAACAGGGGGCCCTATCGATGAGCAGTTCTTC. Full variable domain (missing parts from reference TRBV7-9 and TRBJ2-1): DTGVSQNPRHKITKRGQNVTFRCDPISEHNRLYWYRQTLGQGPEFLTYFQNEAQLEKSRLLSDRFSAERPKGSFSTLEIQRTEQGDSAMYLCASSPLIVTGGPIDEQFFGPGTRLTVL.

The chain recombines TRBV5-1 with TRBJ2-7; TRBD1 agrees at 8 bases. Germline assignment: CDR1 SGHRS and CDR2 YFSETQ. The CDR3 loop spans 16 amino acids. J gave up 3 bases and V 0 bases, and 8 bases lay outside the gene matches. The CDR3 region is CASSLASGTGFYEQYF. In DNA form, the CDR3 reads TGCGCCAGCAGCTTGGCCTCCGGGACAGGTTTCTACGAGCAGTACTTC.

The V gene is TRBV10-3, the J gene TRBJ1-1, with D unclear. V lost 2 bases and J lost 4, with 14 bases in between. Looked up from germline, CDR1 is ENHRY and CDR2 is SYGVKD. The CDR3 is 15 residues long. The DNA for the CDR3 is TGTGCCATCAGTGAGCGCCCGATCTCGGTCACTGAAGCTTTCTTT. Its protein product is CAISERPISVTEAFF.

This chain links TRBV6-5 with TRBJ2-3; D is undetermined. CDR3 size: 13 residues. Looked up from germline, CDR1 is MNHEY and CDR2 is SVGAGI. Trimming cost V 6 bases and J 11 bases, with 18 bases left between them. CDR3 residues: CASSSYGSGGQYF. In DNA form, the CDR3 reads TGTGCCAGCAGCTCTTACGGGTCCGGTGGGCAGTATTTT.